The 22 T cell receptor beta chains given below trace back to one sample, sequenced in a study of CD8 T cells in Susac syndrome. RNA, at about 0.5 to 1 ug, was reverse transcribed with random hexamers. TCRdb called the immunoSEQ multiplex PCR reads again in MiXCR, with one record for every CDR3 protein. The top ten clones hold roughly 0.48% of a sample with some 130,000 distinct CDR3 sequences, around 80% of them seen once. The sample comprised CD8+ T cells from PBMCs. Source of these receptors: a human donor with multiple sclerosis.

The chain uses TRBV5-1 and TRBJ2-1, with D maybe TRBD2 (5 bases). V dropped 1 base and J dropped 2 bases, with 10 bases sitting between them. Germline V gene data show CDR1 as SGHRS and CDR2 as YFSETQ. The CDR3 is 15 amino acids. CDR3 protein: CASSLLAPTYNEQFF. As DNA, the CDR3 is TGCGCCAGCAGCTTGTTAGCGCCCACCTACAATGAGCAGTTCTTC.

This clonotype was found a few times. The chain combines TRBV30 with TRBJ1-3; D gene uncertain. CDR3 length: 12 amino acids. CDR1 GTSNPN and CDR2 SVGIG come from the germline V gene (reference sequence). V lost 0 bases and J 7 bases, leaving 7 bases between the germline ends. CDR3 sequence reads: CAWSVLGNTIYF. The CDR3, as DNA: TGTGCCTGGAGTGTACTGGGGAACACCATATATTTT.

About this clonotype: A junction end diverges from the germline sequence, so it may reflect a read error. The chain links TRBV10-2 to TRBJ1-5, with 10 positions matching TRBD1. There are 15 residues in the CDR3. In germline, CDR1 is WSHSY, CDR2 SAAADI. The chain's CDR3 is CANSEFGQGDQPQHF. In DNA form, the CDR3 reads TGCGCCAACAGTGAGTTCGGACAGGGGGATCAGCCCCAGCATTTT.

J is TRBJ2-1 and V is TRBV7-9; 9 nucleotides match TRBD2. The V and J ends lost 1 base and 4 bases, in that order; junction bases with no gene match: 5. The CDR3 is 16 residues long. Germline CDR1 and CDR2: SEHNR and FQNEAQ (reference sequence). CDR3 nucleotides: TGTGCCAGCAGCTTAGTGGCGGGAGGGACTTACAATGAGCAGTTCTTC. Encoded protein: CASSLVAGGTYNEQFF.

This clonotype has only a few counts. The rearrangement joins TRBV13 to TRBJ2-1; TRBD1 matches 8 bases. The CDR3 contains 15 residues. The V gene end was trimmed by 3 bases and the J gene end by 5 bases; junction bases not matched to a gene: 6. From germline, CDR1 is PRHDT and CDR2 FYEKMQ (reference sequence). The CDR3 nucleotides read TGTGCCAGCAGCTTCGGGACAGGTAAAGACAATGAGCAGTTCTTC. Translated, it gives CASSFGTGKDNEQFF.

The genes are TRBV27 and TRBJ2-5, with D perhaps TRBD2 (5 bases). Germline values: CDR1 MNHEY, CDR2 SMNVEV (reference sequence). Trimming stripped 2 bases from V and 5 bases from J, with 12 bases between. This CDR3 is built from 14 residues. For the CDR3, the DNA is TGTGCCAGCAGTTTAGGACCACCGGGGGAGACCCAGTACTTC. Its protein is CASSLGPPGETQYF.

This sequence joins TRBV4-1 and TRBJ1-5; no clear D. V lost 8 bases and J lost 2, with 13 bases in between. The CDR3 sequence is 14 residues long. Germline CDR1 MGHRA, CDR2 YSYEKL. CDR3 nucleotides: TGCGCCAGCGCTCTTGGACCTGGCAATCAGCCCCAGCATTTT. This translates into CASALGPGNQPQHF.

The rearrangement uses TRBV19 and TRBJ2-1, with D possibly TRBD2 on 5 matching bases. Trimming pared 1 base from V and 6 bases from J, leaving 13 bases between. This CDR3 has 15 amino acids. In germline, CDR1 is LNHDA, CDR2 SQIVND (reference sequence). CDR3 region: CASSIGSQAGNEQFF. CDR3 in DNA: TGTGCCAGTAGTATAGGGTCCCAGGCGGGCAATGAGCAGTTCTTC. Using reference TRBV19 and TRBJ2-1 for the parts outside the CDR3, the full variable domain is DGGITQSPKYLFRKEGQNVTLSCEQNLNHDAMYWYRQDPGQGLRLIYYSQIVNDFQKGDIAEGYSVSREKKESFPLTVTSAQKNPTAFYLCASSIGSQAGNEQFFGPGTRLTVL.

The gene calls are TRBV29-1 and TRBJ1-5; D is unresolved. CDR1 and CDR2 from the germline V gene are SQVTM and ANQGSEA. This CDR3 is 14 amino acids long. Trimming shortened V by 5 bases and J by 3 bases, and 14 bases separated the two germline ends. This CDR3 reads CSVWETGNNQPQHF. The CDR3 nucleotides are TGCAGCGTTTGGGAAACCGGGAACAATCAGCCCCAGCATTTT.

This chain connects TRBV4-1 to TRBJ1-5; 9 bases agree with TRBD1. Germline trimming cut 4 bases from V and 6 bases from J; bases unmatched to any gene: 10. Germline V CDR1 and CDR2: MGHRA, YSYEKL. This CDR3 contains 16 residues. CDR3 DNA: TGCGCCAGCAGCCTCTTCGGACAGGGGACGGGTCAGCCCCAGCATTTT. Protein product: CASSLFGQGTGQPQHF.

The chain is built from TRBV28 and TRBJ2-3; possible D gene TRBD1, 5 bases. Germline lookup yields CDR1 MDHEN and CDR2 SYDVKM. The ends were cut back, 3 bases at V and 3 bases at J, with 13 bases in the middle. The CDR3 runs 15 residues. CDR3 sequence reads: CASSFFRARTDTQYF. The CDR3 bases are TGTGCCAGCAGTTTCTTCAGGGCAAGGACAGATACGCAGTATTTT.

This sequence joins TRBV20-1 and TRBJ2-7; unclear D gene. The length of the CDR3 is 13 residues. The germline CDR1 and CDR2 sequences are DFQATT and SNEGSKA (reference sequence). V was pared by 2 bases and J by 0 bases, with 8 bases between. CDR3: CSARLSSSYEQYF. CDR3 DNA: TGCAGTGCTAGACTGTCGAGCTCCTACGAGCAGTACTTC.

This sequence joins TRBV5-6 and TRBJ2-1, with D tentatively TRBD1 or TRBD2 (5 bases each). The germline CDR1 and CDR2 sequences are SGHDT and YYEEEE. This CDR3 has 17 residues. Trimming took 2 bases from V and 0 from J, leaving 15 bases between them. CDR3 DNA sequence: TGTGCCAGCAGCTTAGGGACCGATACTAGCTCCTACAATGAGCAGTTCTTC. Its translation is CASSLGTDTSSYNEQFF.

This clonotype was picked up one time. The chain joins TRBV10-2 to TRBJ2-7; tentatively, D is TRBD2 (7 bases). The CDR3 has 12 amino acids. V was pared by 7 bases and J by 7 bases, with 14 bases between. Germline CDR1 is WSHSY and CDR2 is SAAADI. CDR3 protein: CASMGGAQEQYF. In DNA, the CDR3 is TGCGCCAGCATGGGGGGGGCTCAAGAGCAGTACTTC.

The chain uses TRBV9 and TRBJ1-1; D gene uncertain. Germline V lookup: CDR1 SGDLS, CDR2 YYNGEE. V shed 3 bases and J shed 7 bases, with 13 bases lying between them. CDR3 size: 13 residues. CDR3 residues: CASSAWTGNEAFF. The DNA of the CDR3 is TGTGCCAGCAGCGCCTGGACTGGGAATGAAGCTTTCTTT.

Remarks on this clonotype: It is unclear where the CDR3 begins or ends on the DNA, so no DNA is shown, and the CDR3 is as TCRdb lists it. The rearrangement joins TRBV23-1 to TRBJ2-3. TRBV23-1 is known as an ORF, though its function is uncertain. A total of 14 residues make up the CDR3, ends included. CDR3 protein: CASSQSAGKIRSIF.

The chain links TRBV27 to TRBJ2-7; TRBD1 might be the D (6 bases). V lost 0 bases and J lost 2, with 17 bases in between. This CDR3 has 17 residues. Per the germline V gene, CDR1 is MNHEY and CDR2 is SMNVEV (reference sequence). This chain's CDR3 is CASSLSAPGVLPYEQYF. The CDR3 DNA reads as TGTGCCAGCAGTTTATCGGCCCCAGGGGTCCTGCCCTACGAGCAGTACTTC.

V usage is TRBV7-9 and J usage is TRBJ2-7; TRBD1 agrees at 8 bases. Per germline, CDR1 SEHNR and CDR2 FQNEAQ (reference sequence). The V gene end was trimmed by 4 bases and the J gene end by 5 bases; junction bases not matched to a gene: 4. This CDR3 has 13 residues. DNA for the CDR3: TGTGCCAGCAGCTGGACAGGGTCCCACGAGCAGTACGTC. Its protein product is CASSWTGSHEQYV.

V and J are TRBV7-9 and TRBJ2-1; D not resolved. The germline V and J ends were trimmed by 1 base and 9 bases, with 10 bases remaining between them. CDR3 length: 13 residues. Germline V gene lookup returns CDR1 SEHNR and CDR2 FQNEAQ (reference sequence). The CDR3 here is CASSLGTDIEQFF. The CDR3 DNA reads TGTGCCAGCAGCTTAGGGACCGACATTGAGCAGTTCTTC.

This rearrangement joins TRBV12-3 or TRBV12-4 to TRBJ1-4; D gene ambiguous. V shed 3 bases and J shed 3 bases, with 14 bases lying between them. This CDR3 has 16 residues. CDR3 DNA sequence: TGTGCCAGCAGTTTGGGTAGAGACCCCTCTAATGAAAAACTGTTTTTT. Encoded protein: CASSLGRDPSNEKLFF.

Only a few counts were recorded for this clonotype. V and J are TRBV2 and TRBJ1-1; D is uncertain. CDR3 length: 15 residues. The V end lost 5 bases, the J end lost 4 bases, and 17 bases lay between the germline ends. Germline-derived CDR1 and CDR2 are SNHLY and FYNNEI. CDR3 sequence (DNA): TGTGCCAGCAGTCTGAGGGTCGAGGGTGGCACTGAAGCTTTCTTT. Its protein product is CASSLRVEGGTEAFF.

This clonotype was counted a single time. The rearrangement uses TRBV19 and TRBJ2-2; D is tentatively TRBD1 or TRBD2 (5 bases each). There are 15 residues in the CDR3. The V gene's germline CDR1 is LNHDA and CDR2 SQIVND (reference sequence). Trimming left V 1 base short and J 7 bases short, with 13 bases between. The CDR3 region is CASSIASRGDGELFF. CDR3 nucleotides: TGTGCCAGTAGTATAGCCTCGAGGGGCGACGGGGAGCTGTTTTTT. The whole variable domain, filled in from reference TRBV19 and TRBJ2-2, reads DGGITQSPKYLFRKEGQNVTLSCEQNLNHDAMYWYRQDPGQGLRLIYYSQIVNDFQKGDIAEGYSVSREKKESFPLTVTSAQKNPTAFYLCASSIASRGDGELFFGEGSRLTVL.